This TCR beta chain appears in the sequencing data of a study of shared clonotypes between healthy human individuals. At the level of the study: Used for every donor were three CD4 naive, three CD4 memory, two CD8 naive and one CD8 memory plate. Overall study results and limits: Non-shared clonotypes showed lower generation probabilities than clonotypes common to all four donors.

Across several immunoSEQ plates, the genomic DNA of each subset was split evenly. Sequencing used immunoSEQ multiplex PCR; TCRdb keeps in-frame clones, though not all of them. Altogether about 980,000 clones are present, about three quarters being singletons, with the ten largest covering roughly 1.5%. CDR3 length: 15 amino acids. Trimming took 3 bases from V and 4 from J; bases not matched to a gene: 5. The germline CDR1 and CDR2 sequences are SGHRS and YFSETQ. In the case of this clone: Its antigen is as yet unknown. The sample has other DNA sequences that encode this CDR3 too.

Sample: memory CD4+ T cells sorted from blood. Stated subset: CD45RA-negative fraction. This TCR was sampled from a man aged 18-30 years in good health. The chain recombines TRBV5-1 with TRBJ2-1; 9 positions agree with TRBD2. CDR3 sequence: CASSSTSGLYNEQFF. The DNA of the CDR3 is TGCGCCAGCAGCTCAACTAGCGGGCTTTACAATGAGCAGTTCTTC.